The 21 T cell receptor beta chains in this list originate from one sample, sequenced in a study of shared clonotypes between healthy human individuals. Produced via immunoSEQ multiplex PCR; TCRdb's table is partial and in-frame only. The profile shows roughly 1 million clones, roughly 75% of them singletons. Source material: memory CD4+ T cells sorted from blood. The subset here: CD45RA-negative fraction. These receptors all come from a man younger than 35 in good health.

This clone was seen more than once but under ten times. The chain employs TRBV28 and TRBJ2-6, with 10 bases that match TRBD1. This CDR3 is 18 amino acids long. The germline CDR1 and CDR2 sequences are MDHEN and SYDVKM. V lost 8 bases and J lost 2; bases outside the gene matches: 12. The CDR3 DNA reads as TGTGCCAGCGGGAAGAGACAGGGGGCGCAGGCTGGGGCCAACGTCCTGACTTTC. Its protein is CASGKRQGAQAGANVLTF.

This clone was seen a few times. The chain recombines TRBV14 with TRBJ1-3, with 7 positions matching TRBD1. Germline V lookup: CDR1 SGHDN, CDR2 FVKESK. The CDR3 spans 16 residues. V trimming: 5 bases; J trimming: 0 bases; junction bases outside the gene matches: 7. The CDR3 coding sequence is TGTGCCAGCAGCAATCGACAGGGAAGCTCTGGAAACACCATATATTTT. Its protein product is CASSNRQGSSGNTIYF.

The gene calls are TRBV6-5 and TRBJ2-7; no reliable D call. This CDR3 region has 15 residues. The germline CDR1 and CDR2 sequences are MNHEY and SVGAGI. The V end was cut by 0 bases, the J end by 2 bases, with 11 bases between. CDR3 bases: TGTGCCAGCAGTTACTCGATCAAGGGTACCTACGAGCAGTACTTC. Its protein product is CASSYSIKGTYEQYF.

The CDR3, as DNA: TGTGCCAGCAGTAGACAGGGCCTCCGAGATGGCTACACCTTC. This encodes CASSRQGLRDGYTF. The rearrangement uses TRBV11-2 and TRBJ1-2, with 7 bases identical to TRBD1. In germline, CDR1 is SGHAT, CDR2 FQNNGV. V trimming: 6 bases; J trimming: 6 bases; junction bases outside the gene matches: 10. The CDR3 consists of 14 residues.

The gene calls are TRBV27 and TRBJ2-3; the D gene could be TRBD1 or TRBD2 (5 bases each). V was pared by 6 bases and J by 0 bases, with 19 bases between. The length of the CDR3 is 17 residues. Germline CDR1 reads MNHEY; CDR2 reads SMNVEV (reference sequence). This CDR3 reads CASRGETAPTSTDTQYF. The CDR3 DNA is TGTGCCAGCAGGGGGGAGACAGCTCCTACTAGCACAGATACGCAGTATTTT.

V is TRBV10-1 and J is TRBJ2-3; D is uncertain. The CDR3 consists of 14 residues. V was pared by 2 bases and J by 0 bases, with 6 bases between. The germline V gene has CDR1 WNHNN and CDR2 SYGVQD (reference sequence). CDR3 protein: CASSEGRSTDTQYF. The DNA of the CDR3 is TGCGCCAGCAGTGAGGGACGGAGCACAGATACGCAGTATTTT.

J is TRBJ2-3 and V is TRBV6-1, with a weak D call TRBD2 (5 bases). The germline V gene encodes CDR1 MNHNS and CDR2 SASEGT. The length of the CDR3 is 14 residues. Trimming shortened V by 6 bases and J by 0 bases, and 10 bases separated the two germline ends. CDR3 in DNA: TGTGCCAGCAGACCACAGCGGAGCACAGATACGCAGTATTTT. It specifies CASRPQRSTDTQYF.

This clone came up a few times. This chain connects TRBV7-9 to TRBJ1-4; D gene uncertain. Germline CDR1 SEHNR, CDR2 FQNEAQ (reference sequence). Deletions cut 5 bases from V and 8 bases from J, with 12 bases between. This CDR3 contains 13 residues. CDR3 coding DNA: TGTGCCAGCAGCCGACTGGGAGGAGAAAAACTGTTTTTT. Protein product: CASSRLGGEKLFF.

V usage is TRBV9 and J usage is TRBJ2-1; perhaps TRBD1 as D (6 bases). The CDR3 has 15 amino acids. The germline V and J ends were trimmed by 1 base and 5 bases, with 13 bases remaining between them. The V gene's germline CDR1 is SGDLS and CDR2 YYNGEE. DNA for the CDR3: TGTGCCAGCAGCGTACAGGGGAGTTCCAACAATGAGCAGTTCTTC. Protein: CASSVQGSSNNEQFF.

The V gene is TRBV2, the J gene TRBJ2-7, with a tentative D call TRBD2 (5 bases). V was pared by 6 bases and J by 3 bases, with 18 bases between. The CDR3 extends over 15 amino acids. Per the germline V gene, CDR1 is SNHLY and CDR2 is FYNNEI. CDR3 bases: TGTGCCAGCAGGGACCGGAGGACGGTTTTCTACGAGCAGTACTTC. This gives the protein CASRDRRTVFYEQYF.

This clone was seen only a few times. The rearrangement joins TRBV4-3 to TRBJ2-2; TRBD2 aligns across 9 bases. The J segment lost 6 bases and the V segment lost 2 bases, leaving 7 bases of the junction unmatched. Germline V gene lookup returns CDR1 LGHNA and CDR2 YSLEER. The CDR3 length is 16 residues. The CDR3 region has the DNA TGCGCCAGCAGCCAACTAGCGGGAAAGTCGTCCGGGGAGCTGTTTTTT. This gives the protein CASSQLAGKSSGELFF.

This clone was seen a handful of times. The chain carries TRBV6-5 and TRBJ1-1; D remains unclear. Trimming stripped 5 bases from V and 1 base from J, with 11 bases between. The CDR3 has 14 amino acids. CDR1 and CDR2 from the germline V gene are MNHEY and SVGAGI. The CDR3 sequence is CASSMMTQNTEAFF. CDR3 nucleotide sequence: TGTGCCAGCAGTATGATGACCCAGAACACTGAAGCTTTCTTT.

This CDR3 reads CASTLWWGLSNQPQHF. CDR3 DNA sequence: TGTGCCAGCACTTTGTGGTGGGGCTTAAGCAATCAGCCCCAGCATTTT. The chain couples TRBV27 to TRBJ1-5; TRBD1 might be the D (5 bases). The V gene's germline CDR1 is MNHEY and CDR2 SMNVEV (reference sequence). V was cut by 7 bases and J by 1 base, with 17 bases left in between. This CDR3 comprises 16 residues.

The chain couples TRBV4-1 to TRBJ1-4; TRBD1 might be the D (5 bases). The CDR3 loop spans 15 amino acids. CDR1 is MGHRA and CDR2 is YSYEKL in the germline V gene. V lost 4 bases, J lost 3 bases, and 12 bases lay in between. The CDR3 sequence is CASSLQEQANEKLFF. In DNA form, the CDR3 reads TGCGCCAGCAGCCTTCAGGAACAGGCTAATGAAAAACTGTTTTTT.

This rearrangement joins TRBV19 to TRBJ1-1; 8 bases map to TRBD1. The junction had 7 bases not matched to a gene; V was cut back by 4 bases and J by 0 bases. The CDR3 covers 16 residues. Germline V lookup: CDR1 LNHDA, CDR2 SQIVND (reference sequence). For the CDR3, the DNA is TGTGCCAGTAGTACAGGGACAGGAAACATGAACACTGAAGCTTTCTTT. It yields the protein CASSTGTGNMNTEAFF.

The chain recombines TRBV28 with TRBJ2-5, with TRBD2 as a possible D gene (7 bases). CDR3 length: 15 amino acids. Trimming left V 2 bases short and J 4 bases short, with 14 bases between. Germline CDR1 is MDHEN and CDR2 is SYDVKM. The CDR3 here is CASSLGTGRGETQYF. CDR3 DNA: TGTGCCAGCAGTTTAGGAACAGGGAGGGGAGAGACCCAGTACTTC.

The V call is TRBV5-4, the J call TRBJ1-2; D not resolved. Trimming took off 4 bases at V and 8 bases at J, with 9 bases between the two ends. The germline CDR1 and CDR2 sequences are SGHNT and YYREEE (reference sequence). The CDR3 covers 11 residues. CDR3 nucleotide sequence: TGTGCCAGCAGCACCGGTTACGGCTACACCTTC. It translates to CASSTGYGYTF.

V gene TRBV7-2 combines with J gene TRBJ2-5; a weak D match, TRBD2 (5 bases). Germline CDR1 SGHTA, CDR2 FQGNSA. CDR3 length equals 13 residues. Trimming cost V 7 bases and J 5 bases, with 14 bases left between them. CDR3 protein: CASTRVTGETQYF. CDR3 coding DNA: TGTGCCAGCACCAGAGTCACGGGGGAGACCCAGTACTTC.

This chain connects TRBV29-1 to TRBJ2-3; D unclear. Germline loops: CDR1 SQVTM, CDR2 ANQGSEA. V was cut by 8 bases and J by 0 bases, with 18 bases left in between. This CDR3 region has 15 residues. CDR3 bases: TGCAGCATTGGGATCATTGGAACTAGCACAGATACGCAGTATTTT. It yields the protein CSIGIIGTSTDTQYF.

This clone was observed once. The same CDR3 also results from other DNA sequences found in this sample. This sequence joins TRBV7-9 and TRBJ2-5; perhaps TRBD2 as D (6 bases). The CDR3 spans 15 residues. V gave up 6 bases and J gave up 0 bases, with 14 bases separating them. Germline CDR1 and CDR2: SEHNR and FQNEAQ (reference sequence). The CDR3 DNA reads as TGTGCCAGCAGTCTGCGGCTAGCGAACCAAGAGACCCAGTACTTC. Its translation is CASSLRLANQETQYF.

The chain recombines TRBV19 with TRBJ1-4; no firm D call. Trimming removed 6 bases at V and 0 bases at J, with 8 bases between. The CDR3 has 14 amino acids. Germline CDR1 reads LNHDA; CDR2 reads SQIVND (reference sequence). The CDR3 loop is CASRRVATNEKLFF. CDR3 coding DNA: TGTGCCAGTAGACGGGTAGCAACTAATGAAAAACTGTTTTTT.